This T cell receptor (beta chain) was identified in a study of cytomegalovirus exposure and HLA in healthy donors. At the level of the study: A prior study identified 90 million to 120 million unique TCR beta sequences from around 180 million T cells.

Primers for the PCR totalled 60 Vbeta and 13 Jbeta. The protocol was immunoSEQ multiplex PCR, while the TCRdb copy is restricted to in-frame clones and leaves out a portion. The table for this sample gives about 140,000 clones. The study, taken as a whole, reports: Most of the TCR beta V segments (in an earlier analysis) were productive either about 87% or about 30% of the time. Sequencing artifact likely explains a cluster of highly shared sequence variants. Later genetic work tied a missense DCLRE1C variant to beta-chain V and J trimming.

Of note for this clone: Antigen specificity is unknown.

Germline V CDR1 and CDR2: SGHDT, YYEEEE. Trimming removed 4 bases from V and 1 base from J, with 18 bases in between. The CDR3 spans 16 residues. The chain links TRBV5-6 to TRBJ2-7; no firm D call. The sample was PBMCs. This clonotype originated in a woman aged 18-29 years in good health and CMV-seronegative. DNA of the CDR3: TGTGCCAGCAGCCTGCTCACGAACACCGAATCCTACGAGCAGTACTTC. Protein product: CASSLLTNTESYEQYF. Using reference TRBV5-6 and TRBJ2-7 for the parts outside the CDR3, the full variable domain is DAGVTQSPTHLIKTRGQQVTLRCSPKSGHDTVSWYQQALGQGPQFIFQYYEEEERQRGNFPDRFSGHQFPNYSSELNVNALLLGDSALYLCASSLLTNTESYEQYFGPGTRLTVT.